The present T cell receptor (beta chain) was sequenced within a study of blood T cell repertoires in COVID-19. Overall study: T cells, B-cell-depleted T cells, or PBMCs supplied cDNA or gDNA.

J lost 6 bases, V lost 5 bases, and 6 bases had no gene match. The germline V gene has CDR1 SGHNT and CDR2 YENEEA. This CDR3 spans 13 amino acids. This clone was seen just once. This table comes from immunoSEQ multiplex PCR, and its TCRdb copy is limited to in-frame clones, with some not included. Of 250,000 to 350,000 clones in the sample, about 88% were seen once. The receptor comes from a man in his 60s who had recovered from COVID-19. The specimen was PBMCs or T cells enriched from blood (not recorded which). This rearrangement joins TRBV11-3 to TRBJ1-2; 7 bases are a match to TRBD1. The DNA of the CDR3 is TGTGCCAGCAGCCCTGGACAGGAGGATGGCTACACCTTC. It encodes CASSPGQEDGYTF.